Presented here are 17 T cell receptor beta chains from one specimen sequenced in a study of T-cell memory formation after mild COVID-19. TCRdb re-called the 5' RACE reads through MiXCR, storing one row per CDR3 protein. In the table there are approximately 150,000 distinct CDR3 sequences, approximately 6% of which are singletons. The material sequenced was PBMCs or a T cell subset sorted from them (not recorded which). Source of these receptors: an adult woman who had mild COVID-19 (a few samples of this study predate the infection). Cell type and time point are not known.

V is TRBV4-3 and J is TRBJ1-1; D remains ambiguous. The ends were cut back, 4 bases at V and 5 bases at J, with 20 bases in the middle. Germline CDR1 reads LGHNA; CDR2 reads YSLEER. CDR3 size: 16 residues. DNA for the CDR3: TGCGCCAGCAGCCCGACCGGGCCCTTTCCCGGTACTGAAGCTTTCTTT. This translates into CASSPTGPFPGTEAFF.

This clonotype was seen at least ten times. The CDR3 region has the DNA TGTGCCAGCTCAACCGAGACAGCCACCTACCAAGAGACCCAGTACTTC. Translated, it gives CASSTETATYQETQYF. The rearrangement joins TRBV18 to TRBJ2-5; the D gene is possibly TRBD1 (5 bases). V shed 5 bases and J shed 0 bases, with 16 bases lying between them. This CDR3 contains 16 residues. Germline-derived CDR1 and CDR2 are KGHSH and LQKENI.

This clonotype has ten or more counts. The genes are TRBV15 and TRBJ2-7; D remains ambiguous. Germline-derived CDR1 and CDR2 are LNHNV and YYDKDF (reference sequence). Trimming removed 1 base at V and 7 bases at J, with 11 bases between. This CDR3 spans 13 amino acids. CDR3 in amino acids: CATSRVRLGEQYF. CDR3 nucleotide sequence: TGTGCCACCAGCAGAGTAAGGTTGGGGGAGCAGTACTTC.

This clonotype was recorded at least ten times. The chain uses TRBV7-2 and TRBJ2-7, with 7 nucleotides matching TRBD2. J lost 5 bases, V lost 3 bases, and 7 bases had no gene match. This CDR3 region has 14 residues. Looked up from germline, CDR1 is SGHTA and CDR2 is FQGNSA. In DNA, the CDR3 is TGTGCCAGCAGCTTCGGGGGGAGCCCCCACGAGCAGTACTTC. This translates into CASSFGGSPHEQYF.

This clonotype occurred a few times. CDR3 amino acids: CASSPRPNEQFF. The CDR3 nucleotides read TGTGCCAGCTCACCTCGACCAAATGAGCAGTTCTTC. The chain carries TRBV18 and TRBJ2-1; the D is unclear. CDR3 length equals 12 residues. V was trimmed by 3 bases and J by 7 bases, leaving 7 bases between them. Germline values: CDR1 KGHSH, CDR2 LQKENI.

This clonotype was detected a few times. V gene TRBV9 combines with J gene TRBJ1-3; no definite D call. Germline-derived CDR1 and CDR2 are SGDLS and YYNGEE. Trimming stripped 0 bases from V and 0 bases from J, with 4 bases between. This CDR3 has 14 amino acids. The CDR3 reads CASSVDSSGNTIYF. CDR3 in DNA: TGTGCCAGCAGCGTAGACAGCTCTGGAAACACCATATATTTT.

This clonotype was seen a handful of times. The V and J genes are TRBV14 and TRBJ2-5, with D hard to call. The germline CDR1 and CDR2 sequences are SGHDN and FVKESK. CDR3 length equals 12 residues. V lost 4 bases and J lost 2, with 5 bases in between. The CDR3 loop is CASSRFQETQYF. For the CDR3, the DNA is TGTGCCAGCAGCCGTTTTCAAGAGACCCAGTACTTC.

This clonotype was observed a few times. The rearrangement joins TRBV5-4 to TRBJ2-3; D is possibly TRBD1 or TRBD2 (6 bases each). This CDR3 is built from 15 residues. The germline V gene encodes CDR1 SGHNT and CDR2 YYREEE (reference sequence). V lost 4 bases to trimming and J lost 6 bases, with 18 bases between them. The CDR3 DNA follows: TGTGCCAGCAGCCGGACAGCGGTAGCGGCCGATACGCAGTATTTT. Protein: CASSRTAVAADTQYF.

This clonotype was counted only a few times. The chain joins TRBV2 to TRBJ2-5; D might be TRBD1 (6 bases). V was pared by 4 bases and J by 2 bases, with 11 bases between. Germline V CDR1 and CDR2: SNHLY, FYNNEI. The CDR3 sequence is 14 residues long. The CDR3 coding sequence is TGTGCCAGCAGTGGGACAGACCCACAAGAGACCCAGTACTTC. Translated, it gives CASSGTDPQETQYF.

The table lists this clonotype with many counts. V usage is TRBV5-5 and J usage is TRBJ2-5; D gene ambiguous. This CDR3 spans 15 amino acids. The germline gives CDR1 SGHKS, CDR2 YYEKEE (reference sequence). V was shortened by 3 bases and J by 5 bases, with 17 bases between the two germline ends. The CDR3 sequence is CASSSRRSMGETQYF. The CDR3 DNA is TGTGCCAGCAGCTCCCGCCGGAGTATGGGGGAGACCCAGTACTTC.

This clonotype was recorded a few times. V usage is TRBV5-1 and J usage is TRBJ2-1; 7 bases map to TRBD1. J was trimmed by 2 bases and V by 7 bases; bases with no gene match: 9. Germline CDR1 is SGHRS and CDR2 is YFSETQ. CDR3 length: 15 amino acids. The CDR3 sequence is CASGSGTVPYNEQFF. CDR3 in DNA: TGCGCCAGCGGATCCGGGACAGTGCCCTACAATGAGCAGTTCTTC.

For this clonotype: Here the CDR3 omits its conserved ending phenylalanine or tryptophan, so a read error is the likely source. This chain joins TRBV7-9 and TRBJ2-7; 7 bases agree with TRBD1. The germline gives CDR1 SEHNR, CDR2 FQNEAQ (reference sequence). The V gene end was trimmed by 4 bases and the J gene end by 5 bases; junction bases not matched to a gene: 8. The CDR3 has 14 amino acids. The CDR3 sequence: CASSSLRTGNEQYY. The CDR3 region has the DNA TGTGCCAGCAGCTCATTACGGACAGGTAACGAGCAGTACTAC.

Ten or more counts support this clonotype. The V call is TRBV4-3, the J call TRBJ1-2; D gene unclear. V lost 1 base and J 0 bases, leaving 6 bases between the germline ends. CDR1 is LGHNA and CDR2 is YSLEER in the germline V gene. The CDR3 extends over 14 amino acids. DNA for the CDR3: TGCGCCAGCAGCCAAGGAAGTACTAACTATGGCTACACCTTC. Translating it yields CASSQGSTNYGYTF.

At least ten counts were recorded for this clonotype. V and J are TRBV5-8 and TRBJ2-1, with 15 bases aligning to TRBD2. The length of the CDR3 is 19 residues. Germline V CDR1 and CDR2: SGHTS, YDEGEE. The ends lost 0 bases at V and 3 bases at J; junction bases unmatched: 7. The CDR3 nucleotides read TGTGCCAGCAGCTTGGCCGGGACTAGCGGGGGGCCTAGCTACAATGAGCAGTTCTTC. It encodes CASSLAGTSGGPSYNEQFF.

This clonotype occurred a few times. The CDR3 nucleotides are TGTGCCAGCAGCCGCGGTCAGGGGATGAACACTGAAGCTTTCTTT. This sequence encodes CASSRGQGMNTEAFF. This chain joins TRBV4-2 and TRBJ1-1; maybe TRBD1 (6 bases). Germline lookup yields CDR1 LGHNA and CDR2 YNFKEQ. Between the trimmed V and J ends, which lost 4 bases and 0 bases, there was a span of 12 bases. The length of the CDR3 is 15 residues.

This clonotype was seen many times. This chain links TRBV5-1 with TRBJ2-1, with D perhaps assigned TRBD1 or TRBD2 (5 bases each). CDR3 length: 12 residues. Germline CDR1 and CDR2: SGHRS and YFSETQ. Deletions cut 4 bases from V and 15 bases from J, with 17 bases between. The CDR3 is CASSPHTGPPFF. The CDR3 nucleotides read TGCGCCAGCAGCCCCCATACGGGACCGCCGTTCTTC.

The rearrangement uses TRBV7-9 and TRBJ2-4, with 8 bases matching TRBD1. The CDR3 contains 17 residues. Germline CDR1 is SEHNR and CDR2 is FQNEAQ (reference sequence). V was pared by 0 bases and J by 0 bases, with 4 bases of the junction left unmatched. CDR3 residues: CASSLAQGAVAKNIQYF. The CDR3 DNA reads as TGTGCCAGCAGCTTAGCGCAGGGGGCCGTAGCCAAAAACATTCAGTACTTC.